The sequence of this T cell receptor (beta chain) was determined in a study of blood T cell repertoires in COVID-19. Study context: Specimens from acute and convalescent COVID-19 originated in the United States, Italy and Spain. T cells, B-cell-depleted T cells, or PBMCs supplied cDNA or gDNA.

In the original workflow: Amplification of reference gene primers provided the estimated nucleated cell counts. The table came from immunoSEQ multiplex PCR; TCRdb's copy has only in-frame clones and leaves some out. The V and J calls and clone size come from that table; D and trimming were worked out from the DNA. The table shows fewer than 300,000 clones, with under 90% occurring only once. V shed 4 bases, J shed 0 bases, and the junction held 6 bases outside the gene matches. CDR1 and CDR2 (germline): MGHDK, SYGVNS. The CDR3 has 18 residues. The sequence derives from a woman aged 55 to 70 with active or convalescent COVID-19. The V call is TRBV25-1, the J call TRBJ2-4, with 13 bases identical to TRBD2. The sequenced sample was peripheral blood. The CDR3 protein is CASSAQGLAGIAKNIQYF. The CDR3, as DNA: TGTGCCAGCAGTGCCCAGGGACTAGCGGGGATAGCCAAAAACATTCAGTACTTC. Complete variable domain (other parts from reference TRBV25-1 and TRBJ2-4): EADIYQTPRYLVIGTGKKITLECSQTMGHDKMYWYQQDPGMELHLIHYSYGVNSTEKGDLSSESTVSRIRTEHFPLTLESARPSHTSQYLCASSAQGLAGIAKNIQYFGAGTRLSVL.